The source of this T cell receptor (beta chain) is a study of T cell responses to AZD1222 COVID-19 vaccine. Sequencing used immunoSEQ multiplex PCR; TCRdb keeps in-frame clones, though not all of them. The sample yields 150,000 to 200,000 clones, just over 90% seen once. The germline V gene encodes CDR1 LGHNA and CDR2 YNFKEQ. This CDR3 region has 16 residues. V lost 1 base and J lost 11, with 21 bases in between. The J gene is TRBJ1-5, the V gene TRBV4-2; D may be TRBD1 (5 bases). The clonotype originates from an adult in good health. Sequenced material: peripheral blood, taken on day 0 of MenACWY control vaccination. The CDR3 DNA reads as TGTGCCAGCAGCCAAGGTAGTGGCAGGGCCATCGGGGCCCAGCATTTT. Its translation is CASSQGSGRAIGAQHF.